The 28 T cell receptor beta chains given below trace back to one sample, sequenced in a study of blood T cells in healthy people across ages. A second PCR of roughly 6 to 12 cycles used a sample-barcoded 5' primer and a J-beta primer mix. TCRdb used MiXCR to reprocess the 5' RACE reads, holding one entry per CDR3 protein. Among over 1,500,000 distinct CDR3 sequences listed, approximately 50% were seen once. Specimen: blood. All receptors derive from a woman between 40 and 50 years old in good health.

The V and J genes are TRBV4-3 and TRBJ1-1; tentatively, D is TRBD1 (5 bases). The germline CDR1 and CDR2 sequences are LGHNA and YSLEER. The CDR3 is made up of 14 amino acids. Trimming pared 1 base from V and 3 bases from J, leaving 9 bases between. The chain's CDR3 is CASSQGVGDTEAFF. The CDR3 DNA is TGCGCCAGCAGCCAAGGGGTGGGGGACACTGAAGCTTTCTTT.

In its sample, this clonotype was seen a few times. The rearrangement links TRBV6-2 or TRBV6-3 to TRBJ2-3; D is perhaps TRBD1 (5 bases). Germline CDR1 and CDR2: MNHEY and SVGEGT. V lost 3 bases to trimming and J lost 2 bases, with 12 bases between them. The CDR3 spans 15 residues. The CDR3 loop reads CASSYQDRATDTQYF. The CDR3 nucleotides read TGTGCCAGCAGTTATCAAGACAGAGCCACAGATACGCAGTATTTT.

This clonotype was counted once. The chain couples TRBV6-1 to TRBJ1-2, with D possibly matching TRBD1 (5 bases). CDR1 MNHNS and CDR2 SASEGT come from the germline V gene. The CDR3 runs to 16 residues. V was pared by 6 bases and J by 8 bases, with 25 bases between. The CDR3 bases are TGTGCCAGCAGAGAGGGGAGGAATCCTATGTTCGTGGGCTACACCTTC. Protein sequence: CASREGRNPMFVGYTF.

This chain connects TRBV7-9 to TRBJ1-1; D remains unclear. The germline CDR1 and CDR2 sequences are SEHNR and FQNEAQ (reference sequence). The CDR3 covers 15 residues. V was clipped by 6 bases and J by 0 bases, with 14 bases between them. DNA for the CDR3: TGTGCCAGCAGGGCCGGGAACCCAATGAACACTGAAGCTTTCTTT. Translated, it gives CASRAGNPMNTEAFF.

The chain employs TRBV7-2 and TRBJ2-1; 11 bases are a match to TRBD2. With 1 base clipped from V and 8 bases from J, the junction kept 16 bases outside the gene matches. This CDR3 is built from 19 residues. Germline-derived CDR1 and CDR2 are SGHTA and FQGNSA. CDR3 nucleotides: TGTGCCAGCAGCTTAGTCGCTAGCGGGGGGTTCGCGAATAACGATGAGCAGTTCTTC. As protein: CASSLVASGGFANNDEQFF.

V gene TRBV20-1 combines with J gene TRBJ2-1, with D unresolved. V lost 2 bases to trimming and J lost 8 bases, with 13 bases between them. The germline CDR1 and CDR2 sequences are DFQATT and SNEGSKA (reference sequence). This CDR3 is 13 amino acids long. CDR3 DNA: TGCAGTGCTAGAAATAGCAGGAAGGATGAGCAGTTCTTC. Protein sequence: CSARNSRKDEQFF.

The chain recombines TRBV7-2 with TRBJ2-3; tentatively, D is TRBD1 (8 bases). Between the trimmed V and J ends, which lost 7 bases and 8 bases, there was a span of 22 bases. Germline V gives CDR1 SGHTA, CDR2 FQGNSA. The CDR3 runs 15 residues. In DNA, the CDR3 is TGTGCCAGCACCACAGGGGGGGGCCAGATAGGTACGCAGTATTTT. This gives the protein CASTTGGGQIGTQYF.

The genes are TRBV4-1 and TRBJ2-7; D might be TRBD1 or TRBD2, each matching 5 bases. The CDR3 totals 14 residues. The germline V and J ends were trimmed by 1 base and 2 bases, with 9 bases remaining between them. The V gene's germline CDR1 is MGHRA and CDR2 YSYEKL. The CDR3 nucleotides are TGCGCCAGCAGCCAAGGAGGGGCCACCTACGAGCAGTACTTC. Amino acid sequence: CASSQGGATYEQYF.

The V gene is TRBV5-1, the J gene TRBJ2-1, with TRBD2 matching over 14 bases. The last part of the DNA fits TRBJ2-7 better; the J call may be wrong. There are 21 residues in the CDR3. Germline V CDR1 and CDR2: SGHRS, YFSETQ. CDR3 bases: TGCGCCAGCAGCAATGCCAGACTAGCGGGGGGGTCCGCCAAGTTTTACAATGAGCAGTACTTC. Its translation: CASSNARLAGGSAKFYNEQYF.

J is TRBJ2-1 and V is TRBV12-3 or TRBV12-4; D possibly corresponds to TRBD1 (6 bases). V lost 5 bases to trimming and J lost 4 bases, with 15 bases between them. The CDR3 runs to 15 residues. The DNA for the CDR3 is TGTGCCAGCAGTCCCCCGGGACACACATACAATGAGCAGTTCTTC. Translating gives CASSPPGHTYNEQFF.

This clonotype came up a few times. This chain connects TRBV24-1 to TRBJ1-2; D is ambiguous. The CDR3 totals 15 residues. Germline CDR1 KGHDR, CDR2 SFDVKD. Trimming took off 5 bases at V and 4 bases at J, with 16 bases between the two ends. Here the CDR3 reads CATSADDTLLYGYTF. The CDR3 bases are TGTGCCACCAGTGCCGATGACACCCTACTCTATGGCTACACCTTC.

This clonotype showed up many times. The chain is built from TRBV4-2 and TRBJ2-1; the match to TRBD2 covers 7 bases. The ends lost 5 bases at V and 7 bases at J; junction bases unmatched: 5. CDR3 length equals 13 residues. Germline V gives CDR1 LGHNA, CDR2 YNFKEQ. CDR3: CASSSGGRNEQFF. In DNA form, the CDR3 reads TGTGCCAGCAGCTCGGGGGGAAGGAATGAGCAGTTCTTC.

V gene TRBV7-2 combines with J gene TRBJ1-1, with unresolved D. The V end was cut by 2 bases, the J end by 2 bases, with 15 bases between. This CDR3 spans 16 amino acids. Germline CDR1 is SGHTA and CDR2 is FQGNSA. Written as DNA, the CDR3 is TGTGCCAGCAGCTTACGAGGGATGCCCCTTAACACTGAAGCTTTCTTT. As protein: CASSLRGMPLNTEAFF.

This clonotype was seen only a few times. This chain connects TRBV2 to TRBJ2-3; 10 bases agree with TRBD2. V lost 1 base, J lost 0 bases, and 10 bases stayed unmatched. The CDR3 totals 19 residues. CDR1 and CDR2 (germline): SNHLY, FYNNEI. The CDR3 region has the DNA TGTGCCAGCAGTGAAGGAGTAAGCGGGGGGGTCCTCAGCACAGATACGCAGTATTTT. As protein: CASSEGVSGGVLSTDTQYF.

This clonotype has only a few counts. J is TRBJ2-1 and V is TRBV20-1; D is uncertain. The CDR3 runs to 13 residues. The ends were cut back, 2 bases at V and 3 bases at J, with 8 bases in the middle. Germline lookup yields CDR1 DFQATT and CDR2 SNEGSKA (reference sequence). The CDR3 reads CSARLTGYNEQFF. The CDR3 DNA follows: TGCAGTGCTAGACTGACTGGCTACAATGAGCAGTTCTTC.

This rearrangement joins TRBV3-1 to TRBJ2-3, with D perhaps given as TRBD1 or TRBD2 (5 bases each). Looked up from germline, CDR1 is LGHDT and CDR2 is YNNKEL (reference sequence). The V end lost 2 bases, the J end lost 1 base, and 10 bases lay between the germline ends. This CDR3 has 15 amino acids. The CDR3 coding sequence is TGTGCCAGCAGCCAAACAGGACTTGGCACAGATACGCAGTATTTT. Translating gives CASSQTGLGTDTQYF.

The chain carries TRBV12-3 or TRBV12-4 and TRBJ1-5; TRBD1 agrees at 7 bases. This CDR3 comprises 16 residues. The V and J ends lost 3 bases and 0 bases, in that order; junction bases with no gene match: 5. CDR3 coding DNA: TGTGCCAGCAGTTTCCGGACAGGAGTTAGCAATCAGCCCCAGCATTTT. This sequence encodes CASSFRTGVSNQPQHF.

The rearrangement joins TRBV9 to TRBJ2-7, with a weak D call TRBD2 (6 bases). Trimming stripped 1 base from V and 5 bases from J, with 19 bases between. There are 16 residues in the CDR3. From germline, CDR1 is SGDLS and CDR2 YYNGEE. The CDR3 nucleotides read TGTGCCAGCAGCGTATCGGGCTTGGCGGGGATGAACGAGCAGTACTTC. Translated, it gives CASSVSGLAGMNEQYF.

This clonotype has only a few counts. The chain joins TRBV28 to TRBJ2-3; tentative D call: TRBD2 (6 bases). Germline CDR1 and CDR2: MDHEN and SYDVKM. V gave up 5 bases and J gave up 1 base, with 13 bases separating them. This CDR3 has 15 residues. The CDR3: CASSGTEGGTDTQYF. The DNA for the CDR3 is TGTGCCAGCAGTGGCACGGAGGGAGGCACAGATACGCAGTATTTT.

There are a few counts of this clonotype. The genes are TRBV5-1 and TRBJ2-1; D ambiguous. This CDR3 is built from 11 residues. Trimming cost V 4 bases and J 9 bases, with 8 bases left between them. CDR1 SGHRS and CDR2 YFSETQ come from the germline V gene. The CDR3 DNA follows: TGCGCCAGCAGCGAGTTGGGTGAGCAGTTCTTC. Its translation: CASSELGEQFF.

As concerns this clonotype: One base away lies a much larger clone, so this may be a sequencing read error. The chain joins TRBV4-1 to TRBJ2-7; tentative D call: TRBD1 (5 bases). The CDR3 totals 16 residues. The germline V and J ends were trimmed by 5 bases and 5 bases, with 22 bases remaining between them. Germline values: CDR1 MGHRA, CDR2 YSYEKL. The CDR3 coding sequence is TGCGCCAGCAGCGAGACTCTTCGAGACAGTACCCACGAGCAGTACTTC. The encoded protein is CASSETLRDSTHEQYF.

The V gene is TRBV3-1, the J gene TRBJ2-1; 12 bases agree with TRBD2. J gave up 10 bases and V 4 bases, and 8 bases lay outside the gene matches. Germline CDR1 reads LGHDT; CDR2 reads YNNKEL (reference sequence). CDR3 size: 15 residues. The CDR3 nucleotides are TGTGCCAGCAGCCCACCGGGACTAGCGGGTTCCGAGCAGTTCTTC. Translation gives CASSPPGLAGSEQFF.

This clonotype was seen just once. This rearrangement joins TRBV29-1 to TRBJ2-5, with D possibly TRBD2 on 6 matching bases. This CDR3 contains 12 residues. Per the germline V gene, CDR1 is SQVTM and CDR2 is ANQGSEA. V was trimmed by 4 bases and J by 5 bases, leaving 11 bases between them. The CDR3 DNA sequence: TGCAGCGTTGTCGGGACTTCGGAGACCCAGTACTTC. Its translation: CSVVGTSETQYF.

The J gene is TRBJ1-2, the V gene TRBV4-1, with 8 nucleotides matching TRBD1. The V and J ends lost 2 bases and 3 bases, in that order; junction bases with no gene match: 8. The CDR3 has 16 residues. Germline CDR1 MGHRA, CDR2 YSYEKL. The CDR3 coding sequence is TGCGCCAGCAGCCAACCCACCAGGGGGCAATACTATGGCTACACCTTC. Amino acid sequence: CASSQPTRGQYYGYTF.

The CDR3 protein is CASSQDNILAGESSTDTQYF. The DNA of the CDR3 is TGCGCCAGCAGCCAAGATAATATACTAGCGGGGGAATCTAGCACAGATACGCAGTATTTT. V usage is TRBV4-3 and J usage is TRBJ2-3, with TRBD2 matching 11 bases. Germline CDR1 and CDR2: LGHNA and YSLEER. V lost 0 bases and J lost 0; bases outside the gene matches: 11. The CDR3 is 20 residues long.

The rearrangement joins TRBV29-1 to TRBJ2-1, with D unresolved. Between the trimmed V and J ends, which lost 4 bases and 2 bases, there was a span of 3 bases. This CDR3 spans 11 amino acids. Germline-derived CDR1 and CDR2 are SQVTM and ANQGSEA. In DNA form, the CDR3 reads TGCAGCGTTGTTCCCTACAATGAGCAGTTCTTC. It encodes CSVVPYNEQFF.

The CDR3 DNA reads as TGTGCCAGCAGCCAAGATCTACAGATAAACAACTTTTACAATGAGCAGTTCTTC. Protein sequence: CASSQDLQINNFYNEQFF. This chain joins TRBV4-2 and TRBJ2-1; no reliable D call. Trimming cost V 0 bases and J 4 bases, with 19 bases left between them. The CDR3 runs to 18 residues. Germline V lookup: CDR1 LGHNA, CDR2 YNFKEQ.

The V gene is TRBV27, the J gene TRBJ1-5; tentative D call: TRBD1 (5 bases). This CDR3 is built from 15 residues. The germline CDR1 and CDR2 sequences are MNHEY and SMNVEV (reference sequence). Trimming pared 1 base from V and 6 bases from J, leaving 13 bases between. CDR3 sequence: CASSLLGGISQPQHF. CDR3 sequence (DNA): TGTGCCAGCAGTTTATTGGGGGGGATTTCTCAGCCCCAGCATTTT.